These T cell receptor beta chains were read from a single sample in a study of cytomegalovirus exposure and HLA in healthy donors. Method: immunoSEQ multiplex PCR; TCRdb's copy keeps in-frame clones and lacks some. The data contain around 140,000 clones, roughly three quarters of them singletons. Sequenced input: PBMCs. The source of these receptors is a woman aged 55-75 years in good health and CMV-seronegative. CDR3s include the opening cysteine and the closing phenylalanine or tryptophan. Fields, in order: V gene, clone size, J gene, D gene, CDR3 protein, CDR3 DNA. D genes are given only for firm matches. The size of a clone is reported for some rows only, either as once, few or many, or as a class for expanded clones.

v_gene: TRBV10-3
abundance: few
j_gene: TRBJ2-7
d_gene: TRBD1
CDR3aa: CAIREGQAPYEQYF
CDR3nt: TGTGCCATCAGGGAAGGACAGGCCCCCTACGAGCAGTACTTC

v_gene: TRBV6-1
abundance: NA
j_gene: TRBJ1-5
d_gene: NA
CDR3aa: CASSVLPGPNQPQHF
CDR3nt: TGTGCCAGCAGTGTCCTCCCAGGGCCAAATCAGCCCCAGCATTTT

v_gene: TRBV2
abundance: NA
j_gene: TRBJ2-2
d_gene: TRBD2
CDR3aa: CASRRESANTGELFF
CDR3nt: TGTGCCAGCAGGCGGGAGAGCGCGAACACCGGGGAGCTGTTTTTT

v_gene: TRBV11-2
abundance: NA
j_gene: TRBJ2-7
d_gene: NA
CDR3aa: CASSSLRQKSYEQYF
CDR3nt: TGTGCCAGCAGCTCCTTAAGACAGAAATCCTACGAGCAGTACTTC

v_gene: TRBV28
abundance: NA
j_gene: TRBJ1-2
d_gene: NA
CDR3aa: CASSSLPGMRGYTF
CDR3nt: TGTGCCAGCAGTTCCCTCCCAGGGATGCGGGGCTACACCTTC

v_gene: TRBV27
abundance: NA
j_gene: TRBJ2-1
d_gene: TRBD2
CDR3aa: CASRPERGRNEQFF
CDR3nt: TGTGCCAGCAGACCAGAGCGGGGGCGGAATGAGCAGTTCTTC

v_gene: TRBV28
abundance: NA
j_gene: TRBJ2-6
d_gene: NA
CDR3aa: CASSLGFRGSGANVLTF
CDR3nt: TGTGCCAGCAGTTTAGGCTTCCGGGGGTCTGGGGCCAACGTCCTGACTTTC

v_gene: TRBV7-9
abundance: NA
j_gene: TRBJ1-1
d_gene: NA
CDR3aa: CASSLIREEAFF
CDR3nt: TGTGCCAGCAGCTTAATAAGGGAGGAAGCTTTCTTT

v_gene: TRBV7-3
abundance: NA
j_gene: TRBJ2-7
d_gene: NA
CDR3aa: CASSLAGSGEQYF
CDR3nt: TGTGCCAGCAGCTTAGCGGGGTCCGGTGAGCAGTACTTC

v_gene: TRBV6-5
abundance: NA
j_gene: TRBJ2-3
d_gene: NA
CDR3aa: CASSNLAATDTQYF
CDR3nt: TGTGCCAGCAGTAACTTAGCGGCCACAGATACGCAGTATTTT

v_gene: TRBV4-1
abundance: few
j_gene: TRBJ2-1
d_gene: TRBD2
CDR3aa: CASSQDRGTSGRKYNEQFF
CDR3nt: TGCGCCAGCAGCCAAGATCGGGGGACTAGCGGGAGGAAATACAATGAGCAGTTCTTC

v_gene: TRBV30
abundance: NA
j_gene: TRBJ1-4
d_gene: TRBD1
CDR3aa: CAWSAGTGVEKLFF
CDR3nt: TGTGCCTGGAGCGCCGGGACAGGAGTTGAAAAACTGTTTTTT

v_gene: TRBV7-2
abundance: NA
j_gene: TRBJ2-6
d_gene: NA
CDR3aa: CASSHPPGGANVLTF
CDR3nt: TGTGCCAGCAGCCACCCTCCGGGGGGGGCCAACGTCCTGACTTTC

v_gene: TRBV5-1
abundance: few
j_gene: TRBJ2-7
d_gene: TRBD1
CDR3aa: CASSLGDRAEEQYF
CDR3nt: TGCGCCAGCAGCTTGGGGGACAGGGCTGAAGAGCAGTACTTC

v_gene: TRBV9
abundance: few
j_gene: TRBJ1-1
d_gene: NA
CDR3aa: CASRDLGGLNTEAFF
CDR3nt: TGTGCCAGCAGGGACCTGGGAGGGTTGAACACTGAAGCTTTCTTT

v_gene: TRBV5-1
abundance: NA
j_gene: TRBJ2-1
d_gene: NA
CDR3aa: CASSLLTGGEQFF
CDR3nt: TGCGCCAGCAGCTTGTTGACGGGTGGGGAGCAGTTCTTC

v_gene: TRBV6-6
abundance: NA
j_gene: TRBJ2-3
d_gene: NA
CDR3aa: CASNARVGTDTQYF
CDR3nt: TGTGCCAGCAACGCCAGGGTTGGGACAGATACGCAGTATTTT

v_gene: TRBV30
abundance: NA
j_gene: TRBJ1-5
d_gene: TRBD1
CDR3aa: CAWSGQGWAGQPQHF
CDR3nt: TGTGCCTGGAGTGGACAGGGATGGGCGGGTCAGCCCCAGCATTTT

v_gene: TRBV27
abundance: once
j_gene: TRBJ2-7
d_gene: NA
CDR3aa: CASSPVEAGSSYEQYF
CDR3nt: TGTGCCAGCAGTCCGGTTGAGGCGGGCAGCTCCTACGAGCAGTACTTC

v_gene: TRBV11-3
abundance: NA
j_gene: TRBJ2-3
d_gene: NA
CDR3aa: CASSLSIAADTQYF
CDR3nt: TGTGCCAGCAGCTTGAGTATAGCGGCAGATACGCAGTATTTT

v_gene: TRBV4-2
abundance: NA
j_gene: TRBJ2-5
d_gene: NA
CDR3aa: CASSQGWEGGQETQYF
CDR3nt: TGTGCCAGCAGCCAAGGGTGGGAGGGGGGCCAAGAGACCCAGTACTTC

v_gene: TRBV7-9
abundance: NA
j_gene: TRBJ2-1
d_gene: TRBD1
CDR3aa: CASSSIKDREAPYNEQFF
CDR3nt: TGTGCCAGCAGCTCAATAAAGGACAGGGAGGCCCCCTACAATGAGCAGTTCTTC

v_gene: TRBV5-1
abundance: once
j_gene: TRBJ2-7
d_gene: TRBD2
CDR3aa: CASSRTLAGTYEQYF
CDR3nt: TGCGCCAGCAGCCGGACGCTAGCGGGAACCTACGAGCAGTACTTC

v_gene: TRBV5-1
abundance: NA
j_gene: TRBJ2-5
d_gene: NA
CDR3aa: CASSQGGIQETQYF
CDR3nt: TGCGCCAGCAGCCAGGGGGGAATCCAAGAGACCCAGTACTTC

v_gene: TRBV5-1
abundance: NA
j_gene: TRBJ2-1
d_gene: TRBD2
CDR3aa: CASSLGTRTSNEQFF
CDR3nt: TGCGCCAGCAGCTTGGGGACACGGACTAGCAATGAGCAGTTCTTC

v_gene: TRBV5-1
abundance: once
j_gene: TRBJ2-2
d_gene: NA
CDR3aa: CASRRDRMNTGELFF
CDR3nt: TGCGCCAGCAGGCGGGACCGAATGAACACCGGGGAGCTGTTTTTT

v_gene: TRBV7-9
abundance: NA
j_gene: TRBJ2-7
d_gene: TRBD2
CDR3aa: CASSLDSKGTSGREQYF
CDR3nt: TGTGCCAGCAGCTTAGACTCAAAGGGGACTAGCGGGAGGGAGCAGTACTTC

v_gene: TRBV6-1
abundance: NA
j_gene: TRBJ1-1
d_gene: NA
CDR3aa: CASSSMTGTEAFF
CDR3nt: TGTGCCAGCAGCTCCATGACGGGCACTGAAGCTTTCTTT

v_gene: TRBV29-1
abundance: NA
j_gene: TRBJ2-7
d_gene: NA
CDR3aa: CSAGQLGGYEQYF
CDR3nt: TGCAGCGCTGGACAACTCGGGGGATACGAGCAGTACTTC

v_gene: TRBV7-9
abundance: NA
j_gene: TRBJ2-5
d_gene: NA
CDR3aa: CSSSSPEGTQYF
CDR3nt: TGTTCCAGCAGCTCTCCTGAGGGGACCCAGTACTTC

v_gene: TRBV7-2
abundance: NA
j_gene: TRBJ1-6
d_gene: NA
CDR3aa: CASSSTGNSPLHF
CDR3nt: TGTGCCAGCAGCTCAACAGGGAATTCACCCCTCCACTTT

v_gene: TRBV2
abundance: NA
j_gene: TRBJ1-1
d_gene: NA
CDR3aa: CARPFRDTSLNTEAFF
CDR3nt: TGTGCCCGACCCTTCCGGGACACGAGCTTGAACACTGAAGCTTTCTTT

v_gene: TRBV6-1
abundance: NA
j_gene: TRBJ1-6
d_gene: NA
CDR3aa: CASSTGRVSNSPLHF
CDR3nt: TGTGCCAGCAGTACAGGGAGAGTGAGTAATTCACCCCTCCACTTT

v_gene: TRBV13
abundance: NA
j_gene: TRBJ2-7
d_gene: TRBD1
CDR3aa: CASSSKGQGTVYEQYF
CDR3nt: TGTGCCAGCAGCTCAAAAGGACAGGGGACAGTCTACGAGCAGTACTTC

v_gene: TRBV5-1
abundance: NA
j_gene: TRBJ2-3
d_gene: NA
CDR3aa: CASSRDRGTDTQYF
CDR3nt: TGCGCCAGCAGCCGGGACCGGGGGACAGATACGCAGTATTTT

v_gene: TRBV9
abundance: few
j_gene: TRBJ2-2
d_gene: TRBD2
CDR3aa: CASSERLAGHTGELFF
CDR3nt: TGTGCCAGCAGTGAGAGACTAGCGGGCCACACCGGGGAGCTGTTTTTT

v_gene: TRBV5-5
abundance: few
j_gene: TRBJ1-2
d_gene: TRBD1
CDR3aa: CASRGQGVANYGYTF
CDR3nt: TGTGCCAGCAGAGGGCAGGGGGTAGCTAACTATGGCTACACCTTC

v_gene: TRBV23-1
abundance: NA
j_gene: TRBJ2-3
d_gene: TRBD1
CDR3aa: CASSQSPAGGKRADTQYF
CDR3nt: TGCGCCAGCAGTCAATCGCCCGCAGGGGGAAAAAGGGCAGATACGCAGTATTTT

v_gene: TRBV5-1
abundance: NA
j_gene: TRBJ1-2
d_gene: TRBD1
CDR3aa: CASNPGQGGNYGYTF
CDR3nt: TGCGCCAGCAACCCAGGACAGGGAGGAAACTATGGCTACACCTTC

v_gene: TRBV7-6
abundance: NA
j_gene: TRBJ2-3
d_gene: TRBD1
CDR3aa: CASSRSGGEVADTQYF
CDR3nt: TGTGCCAGCAGCAGGTCAGGGGGCGAGGTGGCAGATACGCAGTATTTT

v_gene: TRBV5-1
abundance: once
j_gene: TRBJ2-5
d_gene: TRBD2
CDR3aa: CASSFFIRGVGLHLQETQYF
CDR3nt: TGCGCCAGCAGCTTTTTCATTCGGGGGGTGGGACTACACCTCCAAGAGACCCAGTACTTC

v_gene: TRBV9
abundance: NA
j_gene: TRBJ2-7
d_gene: NA
CDR3aa: CASSDTGSSYEQYF
CDR3nt: TGTGCCAGCAGCGACACCGGGAGCTCCTACGAGCAGTACTTC

v_gene: TRBV28
abundance: NA
j_gene: TRBJ2-2
d_gene: TRBD2
CDR3aa: CASRETSSANTGELFF
CDR3nt: TGTGCCAGCAGGGAGACTAGCAGCGCGAACACCGGGGAGCTGTTTTTT

v_gene: TRBV15
abundance: NA
j_gene: TRBJ1-1
d_gene: TRBD1
CDR3aa: CATSRPGQGLTEAFF
CDR3nt: TGTGCCACCAGCAGACCGGGACAGGGACTCACTGAAGCTTTCTTT

v_gene: TRBV5-1
abundance: NA
j_gene: TRBJ2-7
d_gene: NA
CDR3aa: CASSSGLSYEQYF
CDR3nt: TGCGCCAGCAGCTCGGGACTCAGCTACGAGCAGTACTTC

v_gene: TRBV21-1
abundance: NA
j_gene: TRBJ1-2
d_gene: NA
CDR3aa: CASLTIPWGYTF
CDR3nt: TGTGCCAGCCTGACAATACCTTGGGGCTACACCTTC

v_gene: TRBV28
abundance: NA
j_gene: TRBJ1-2
d_gene: NA
CDR3aa: CASNLVRSGGYTF
CDR3nt: TGTGCCAGCAACCTGGTCCGGTCCGGTGGCTACACCTTC